This TCR beta chain was found in a study of T-cell memory formation after mild COVID-19. Study as a whole: TCR clusters showed largely donor specificity.

This clonotype came up once. Its matching antigen is unknown. Study results and caveats: Clones that got smaller from day 15 to 85 had even CD4/CD8, while clones growing later tipped toward CD4+. CD8+ contracting clones occupied EMRA, while CD4+ ones occupied mainly CM and EM.

From 5'RACE with constant-segment primers came TCR alpha and TCR beta cDNA libraries that carried sample barcodes and UMIs. TCRdb independently ran MiXCR on the 5' RACE reads; one entry per CDR3 protein. This table holds around 130,000 distinct CDR3 sequences, roughly 15% found once. V gave up 0 bases and J gave up 2 bases; unmatched junction bases: 10. The germline CDR1 and CDR2 sequences are SGHDN and FVKESK. This CDR3 is 18 amino acids long. Sequences were obtained from PBMCs or a T cell subset sorted from them (not recorded which). This sequence originates from an adult woman who had mild COVID-19 (a few samples of this study predate the infection). Cell type and time point are not known. The chain joins TRBV14 to TRBJ2-3; 8 bases align to TRBD2. CDR3 in amino acids: CASSQETWIAGNTDTQYF. In nucleotides, the CDR3 is TGTGCCAGCAGCCAAGAGACTTGGATAGCGGGGAACACAGATACGCAGTATTTT.